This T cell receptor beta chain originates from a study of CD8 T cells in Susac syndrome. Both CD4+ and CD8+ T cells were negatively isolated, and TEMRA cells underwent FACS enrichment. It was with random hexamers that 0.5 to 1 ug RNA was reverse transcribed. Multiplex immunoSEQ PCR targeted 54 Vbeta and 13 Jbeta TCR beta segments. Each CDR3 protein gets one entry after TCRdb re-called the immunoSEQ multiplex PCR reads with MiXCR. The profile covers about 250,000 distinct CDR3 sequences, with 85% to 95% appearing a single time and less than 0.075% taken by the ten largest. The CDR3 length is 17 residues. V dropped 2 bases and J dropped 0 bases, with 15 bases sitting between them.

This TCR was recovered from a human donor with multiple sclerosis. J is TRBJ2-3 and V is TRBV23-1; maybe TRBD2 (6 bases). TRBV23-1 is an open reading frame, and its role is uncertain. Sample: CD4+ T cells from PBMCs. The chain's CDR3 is CASSQGSGPSSTDTQYF. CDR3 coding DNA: TGCGCCAGCAGTCAAGGGAGCGGGCCTTCTAGCACAGATACGCAGTATTTT.